A single sample gave rise to the 8 T cell receptor beta chains below, sequenced in a study of T cells in Graves' hyperthyroidism and ophthalmopathy. TCR beta CDR3 region amplification was performed from RNA transcripts. First-round RT-PCR with HTBI primers amplified the TCR CDR3 region. TCRdb re-called the multiplex PCR reads through MiXCR, storing one row per CDR3 protein. The sample gives about 290,000 distinct CDR3 sequences, nearly 15% of which show up once; more than 30% is in the top ten. Input material: blood. The receptor set was obtained from a woman aged 45-65 years with Graves' hyperthyroidism that later progressed to Graves' ophthalmopathy.

There are a few counts of this clonotype. This chain's CDR3 is CASSQEEDRGEGEQYF. CDR3 DNA: TGTGCCAGCAGCCAAGAGGAGGACAGGGGTGAGGGCGAGCAGTACTTC. This chain links TRBV14 with TRBJ2-7; 9 bases match TRBD1. CDR3 length: 16 residues. Germline loops: CDR1 SGHDN, CDR2 FVKESK. J was trimmed by 6 bases and V by 0 bases; bases with no gene match: 9. Drawing the rest from reference TRBV14 and TRBJ2-7, the complete variable domain is EAGVTQFPSHSVIEKGQTVTLRCDPISGHDNLYWYRRVMGKEIKFLLHFVKESKQDESGMPNNRFLAERTGGTYSTLKVQPAELEDSGVYFCASSQEEDRGEGEQYFGPGTRLTVT.

This clonotype was detected many times. The genes are TRBV28 and TRBJ1-5; D is ambiguous. CDR3 length: 12 residues. The germline CDR1 and CDR2 sequences are MDHEN and SYDVKM. The V end was cut by 7 bases, the J end by 4 bases, with 8 bases between. The CDR3 DNA reads as TGTGCCAGCAAGTGGGTAAATCAGCCCCAGCATTTT. Encoded protein: CASKWVNQPQHF.

The chain is built from TRBV10-3 and TRBJ1-2; 10 bases fit TRBD1. Germline assignment: CDR1 ENHRY and CDR2 SYGVKD. With 0 bases clipped from V and 8 bases from J, the junction kept 3 bases outside the gene matches. This CDR3 has 14 amino acids. The CDR3 sequence is CAISESGQGYGYTF. The DNA for the CDR3 is TGTGCCATCAGTGAGTCGGGACAGGGGTACGGCTACACCTTC.

This clonotype has only a few counts. The chain employs TRBV15 and TRBJ2-7; perhaps TRBD1 as D (6 bases). With 0 bases removed from V and 3 bases from J, the gap between germline ends came to 12 bases. Germline V CDR1 and CDR2: LNHNV, YYDKDF (reference sequence). CDR3 size: 15 residues. In DNA, the CDR3 is TGTGCCACCAGCAGAGAGTTAACAGGGATCTACGAGCAGTACTTC. Translating gives CATSRELTGIYEQYF. Based on the CDR3 plus reference TRBV15 and TRBJ2-7, the full variable domain is DAMVIQNPRYQVTQFGKPVTLSCSQTLNHNVMYWYQQKSSQAPKLLFHYYDKDFNNEADTPDNFQSRRPNTSFCFLDIRSPGLGDTAMYLCATSRELTGIYEQYFGPGTRLTVT.

This clonotype has ten or more counts. V gene TRBV9 combines with J gene TRBJ2-5; unclear D gene. The CDR3 spans 14 residues. The V end was cut by 0 bases, the J end by 4 bases, with 10 bases between. Germline CDR1 and CDR2: SGDLS and YYNGEE. CDR3 loop: CASSVDQMGETQYF. CDR3 nucleotides: TGTGCCAGCAGCGTAGACCAGATGGGAGAGACCCAGTACTTC.

The gene calls are TRBV24-1 and TRBJ2-1; D may be TRBD1 or TRBD2 (5 bases each). V lost 3 bases and J lost 3, with 14 bases in between. The CDR3 length is 16 residues. Germline CDR1 is KGHDR and CDR2 is SFDVKD. CDR3: CATSDPGAGLYNEQFF. The CDR3 nucleotides read TGTGCCACCAGTGATCCCGGGGCGGGCCTCTACAATGAGCAGTTCTTC.

Regarding this clonotype: A read error is possible here, since a much larger clone lies one base away. The rearrangement links TRBV11-2 to TRBJ2-3, with TRBD2 matching over 7 bases. Trimming removed 2 bases from V and 4 bases from J; junction bases left unmatched: 6. The CDR3 covers 15 residues. Per germline, CDR1 SGHAT and CDR2 FQNNGV. The CDR3 DNA reads TGTGCCAGCAGCTTATCTGCGGGGGTGGCAGATACGCAGTATTTT. Its translation is CASSLSAGVADTQYF.

This clonotype was observed a handful of times. One base away lies a much larger clone, so this may be a sequencing read error. This rearrangement joins TRBV2 to TRBJ1-4, with D perhaps matching TRBD1 (5 bases). CDR3 length: 14 residues. V lost 10 bases to trimming and J lost 4 bases, with 16 bases between them. Germline V gives CDR1 SNHLY, CDR2 FYNNEI. The CDR3 region is CATFRGSGNEKLFF. The CDR3 DNA sequence: TGTGCCACCTTCCGGGGCAGCGGTAATGAAAAACTGTTTTTT.